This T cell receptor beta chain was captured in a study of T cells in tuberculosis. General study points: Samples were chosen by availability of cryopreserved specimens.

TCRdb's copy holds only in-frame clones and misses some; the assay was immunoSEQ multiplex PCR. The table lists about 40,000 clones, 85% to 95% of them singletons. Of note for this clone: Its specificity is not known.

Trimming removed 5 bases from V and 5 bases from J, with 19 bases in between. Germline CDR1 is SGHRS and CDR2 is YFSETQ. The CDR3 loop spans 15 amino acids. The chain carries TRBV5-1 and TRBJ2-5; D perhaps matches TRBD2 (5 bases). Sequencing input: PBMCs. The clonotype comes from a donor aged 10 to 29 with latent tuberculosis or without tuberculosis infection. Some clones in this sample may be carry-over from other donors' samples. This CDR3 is CASRRSGRRWETQYF. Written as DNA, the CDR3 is TGCGCCAGCAGACGCTCGGGCCGGAGGTGGGAGACCCAGTACTTC.